This TCR beta chain is from a study of T cell repertoires in cytomegalovirus infection. Study in general: A matching HLA type, together with CMV infection, was signaled by public TCR beta signatures. Broader study findings: HLA-C-restricted CMV-specific TCR beta clonotypes were dominant in the ex vivo response. Frequencies of public TCR beta families were cumulated, and this identified carriers of CMV plus the relevant HLA.

TCRdb itself ran the reads through MiXCR, one entry per CDR3 protein. Found here are over 150,000 distinct CDR3 sequences, roughly a fifth of them singletons; the top ten hold roughly 2.9%. The CDR3 is 12 amino acids. Trimming shortened V by 5 bases and J by 5 bases, and 9 bases separated the two germline ends. Germline V gene sequence: CDR1 LNHDA, CDR2 SQIVND (reference sequence). In this sample, this clonotype turned up many times. Its antigen is not known. The TCR originated in a human donor in good health (CMV status not recorded). Some clones in this sample may be carry-over from other donors' samples. The sample consisted of PBMCs. The chain links TRBV19 to TRBJ1-1, with a possible D match to TRBD1 (5 bases). The CDR3 protein is CASSWTKTEAFF. CDR3 nucleotide sequence: TGTGCCAGTAGTTGGACAAAAACTGAAGCTTTCTTT.